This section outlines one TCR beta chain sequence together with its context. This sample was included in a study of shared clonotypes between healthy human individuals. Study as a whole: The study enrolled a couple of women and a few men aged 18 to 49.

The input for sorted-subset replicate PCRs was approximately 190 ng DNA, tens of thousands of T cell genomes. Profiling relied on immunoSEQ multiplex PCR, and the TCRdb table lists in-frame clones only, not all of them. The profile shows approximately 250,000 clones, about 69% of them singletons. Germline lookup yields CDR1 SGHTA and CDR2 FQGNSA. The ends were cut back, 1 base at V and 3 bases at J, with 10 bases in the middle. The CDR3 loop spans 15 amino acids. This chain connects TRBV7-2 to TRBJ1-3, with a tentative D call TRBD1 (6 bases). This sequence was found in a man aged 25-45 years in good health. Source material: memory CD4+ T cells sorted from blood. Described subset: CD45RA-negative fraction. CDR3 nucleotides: TGTGCCAGCAGCTTAGTCCCAGGGGATGGAAACACCATATATTTT. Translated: CASSLVPGDGNTIYF.